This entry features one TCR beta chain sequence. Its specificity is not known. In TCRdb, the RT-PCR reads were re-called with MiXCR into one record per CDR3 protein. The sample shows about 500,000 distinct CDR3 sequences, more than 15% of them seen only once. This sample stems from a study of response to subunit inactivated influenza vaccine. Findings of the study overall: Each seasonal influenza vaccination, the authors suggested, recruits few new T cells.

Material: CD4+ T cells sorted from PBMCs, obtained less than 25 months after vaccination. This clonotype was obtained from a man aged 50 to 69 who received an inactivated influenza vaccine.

The CDR3 loop reads CASSPRTGPYQPQHF. The CDR3 coding sequence is TGTGCCAGCAGCCCGAGGACAGGGCCCTATCAGCCCCAGCATTTT. The J gene is TRBJ1-5, the V gene TRBV7-8, with 8 bases fitting TRBD1. V dropped 5 bases and J dropped 5; count of bases not matched to a gene: 8. Germline V CDR1 and CDR2: SGHVS, FQNEAQ. The CDR3 sequence is 15 residues long. Drawing the rest from reference TRBV7-8 and TRBJ1-5, the complete variable domain is GAGVSQSPRYKVAKRGQDVALRCDPISGHVSLFWYQQALGQGPEFLTYFQNEAQLDKSGLPSDRFFAERPEGSVSTLKIQRTQQEDSAVYLCASSPRTGPYQPQHFGDGTRLSIL.